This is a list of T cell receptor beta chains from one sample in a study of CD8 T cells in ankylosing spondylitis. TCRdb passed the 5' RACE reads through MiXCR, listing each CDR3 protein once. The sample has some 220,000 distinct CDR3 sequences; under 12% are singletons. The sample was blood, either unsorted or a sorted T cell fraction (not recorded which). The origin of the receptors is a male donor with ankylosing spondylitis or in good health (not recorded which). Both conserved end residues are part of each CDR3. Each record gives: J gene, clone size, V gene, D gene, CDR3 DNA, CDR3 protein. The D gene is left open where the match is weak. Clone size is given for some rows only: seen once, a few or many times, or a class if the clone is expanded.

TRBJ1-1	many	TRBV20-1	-	TGCAGTGTCGTAGGGGGAACGAACACTGAAGCTTTCTTT	CSVVGGTNTEAFF
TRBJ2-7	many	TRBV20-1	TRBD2	TGCAGTGCTAGAGTGGGCAGCGGGAGCTACGAGCAGTACTTC	CSARVGSGSYEQYF
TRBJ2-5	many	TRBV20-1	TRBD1	TGCAGTGCTAGTGGGACAGGTCCGAGGACCCAGTACTTC	CSASGTGPRTQYF
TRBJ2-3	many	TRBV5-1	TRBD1	TGCGCCAGCAGCGTACAGGGGGCTGAGACAGATACGCAGTATTTT	CASSVQGAETDTQYF
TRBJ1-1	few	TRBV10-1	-	TGCGCCAGCAGCCTTGCGGGGTCTGAAGCTTTCTTT	CASSLAGSEAFF
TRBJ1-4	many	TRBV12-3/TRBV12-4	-	TGTGCCAGCACCCTCGGACCGGAAAAACTGTTTTTT	CASTLGPEKLFF
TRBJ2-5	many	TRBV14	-	TGTGCCAGCAGCCAAGATGAAACAGGAAAGCGAGAGACCCAGTACTTC	CASSQDETGKRETQYF
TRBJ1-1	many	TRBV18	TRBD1	TGTGCCAGCTCCCCCATGGGACAGGGGGACACTGAAGCTTTCTTT	CASSPMGQGDTEAFF
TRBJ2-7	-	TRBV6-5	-	TGTGCCAGCAGTTACGGGTTAGGGGACTACGAGCAGTACTTC	CASSYGLGDYEQYF
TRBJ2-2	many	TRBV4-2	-	TGTGCCAGCAGCCAAGAGGGAATCACCGGGGAGCTGTTTTTT	CASSQEGITGELFF
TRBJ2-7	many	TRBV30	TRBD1	TGTGCCTGGGGTCTTGGGGACAGCCCCTACGAGCAGTACTTC	CAWGLGDSPYEQYF
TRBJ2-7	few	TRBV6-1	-	TGTGCCAGCAGGAAACAGGGATCCTACGAGCAGTACTTC	CASRKQGSYEQYF
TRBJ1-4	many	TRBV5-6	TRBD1	TGTGCCAGCAGCTCCGGCACAGGGGGAAAAGATGAAAAACTGTTTTTT	CASSSGTGGKDEKLFF
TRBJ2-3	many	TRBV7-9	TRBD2	TGTGCCAGCAGCCCCGGACTAGCGGCGAGCACAGATACGCAGTATTTT	CASSPGLAASTDTQYF
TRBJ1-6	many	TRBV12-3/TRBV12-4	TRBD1	TGTGCCAGCAGTGGCCGGGACAGGTATAATTCACCCCTCCACTTT	CASSGRDRYNSPLHF
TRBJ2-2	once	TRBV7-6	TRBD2	TGTGCCATTCCCATGGCGGGGGGGCCGACCGGGGAGCTGTTTTTT	CAIPMAGGPTGELFF
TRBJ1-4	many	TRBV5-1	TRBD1	TGCGCCAGCAGCCTCGGGACAGAAGGGGAAAAACTGTTTTTT	CASSLGTEGEKLFF
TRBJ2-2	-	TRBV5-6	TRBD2	TGTGCCAGCAGCTTGCCCGGGACTAGCGGGAGAACCGGGGAGCTGTTTTTT	CASSLPGTSGRTGELFF
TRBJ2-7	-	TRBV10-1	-	TGCGCCAGCAGCACCCTTTATGGCTACGAGCAGTACTTC	CASSTLYGYEQYF
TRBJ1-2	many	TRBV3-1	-	TGTGCCAGCAGCCAAGTTAACAGAGATAACTATGGCTACACCTTC	CASSQVNRDNYGYTF
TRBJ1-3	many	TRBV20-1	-	TGCAGTGCTAGAGCTACAGTTAACCCCGGAAACACCATATATTTT	CSARATVNPGNTIYF
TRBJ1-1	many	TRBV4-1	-	TGCGCCAGCAGCCTTGACGAGAACACTGAAGCTTTCTTT	CASSLDENTEAFF
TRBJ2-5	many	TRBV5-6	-	TGTGCCAGCAGCTTGTCTGTACAAGAGACCCAGTACTTC	CASSLSVQETQYF
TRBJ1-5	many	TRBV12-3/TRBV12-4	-	TGTGCCAGCAGTTCGAGTCCCAGGGCGCGACAGCCCCAGCATTTT	CASSSSPRARQPQHF
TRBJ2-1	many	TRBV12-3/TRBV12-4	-	TGTGCCAGCAGTTTAGAGTCATTGGCGGGCCGTTCCTCCTCCTACAATGAGCAGTTCTTC	CASSLESLAGRSSSYNEQFF
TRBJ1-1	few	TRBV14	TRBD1	TGTGCCAGCAGCCAAGATAGATGGGGGACAGGGGGTTATGGCACTGAAGCTTTCTTT	CASSQDRWGTGGYGTEAFF
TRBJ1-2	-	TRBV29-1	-	TGCAGCGTTAGTTTGGAGCAGTCCGCGGGGGGCTATGGCTACACCTTC	CSVSLEQSAGGYGYTF
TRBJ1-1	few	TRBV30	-	TGTGCCTGGAGTGAGGGGGTCCAGAACACTGAAGCTTTCTTT	CAWSEGVQNTEAFF